These T cell receptor beta chains were read from a single sample in a study of cytomegalovirus exposure and HLA in healthy donors. The repertoire was sequenced with immunoSEQ multiplex PCR; TCRdb's copy has only in-frame clones and lacks some. This table holds about 100,000 clones, around 76% found once. Sequencing used PBMCs. The receptors originated from a middle-aged man in good health and CMV-seropositive. Each CDR3 is given with its conserved first and last residue. Each record gives: CDR3 length, V gene, J gene, CDR3 protein.

CDR3 length: 16
V gene: TRBV7-9
J gene: TRBJ2-4
CDR3 protein: CASSRGLSLAKNIQYF

CDR3 length: 16
V gene: TRBV15
J gene: TRBJ2-1
CDR3 protein: CATSRVSGGTYNEQFF

CDR3 length: 14
V gene: TRBV5-4
J gene: TRBJ2-7
CDR3 protein: CASSFLAGPYEQYF

CDR3 length: 17
V gene: TRBV28
J gene: TRBJ2-3
CDR3 protein: CASSLSASGASTDTQYF

CDR3 length: 15
V gene: TRBV6-5
J gene: TRBJ2-1
CDR3 protein: CASSYSVPGYNEQFF

CDR3 length: 15
V gene: TRBV6-1
J gene: TRBJ1-4
CDR3 protein: CASSEPGQGSEKLFF

CDR3 length: 14
V gene: TRBV2
J gene: TRBJ2-5
CDR3 protein: CASSVQGSKETQYF

CDR3 length: 11
V gene: TRBV29-1
J gene: TRBJ2-3
CDR3 protein: CSGGLGEGQYF

CDR3 length: 15
V gene: TRBV9
J gene: TRBJ2-3
CDR3 protein: CASSAETPPGDTQYF

CDR3 length: 17
V gene: TRBV13
J gene: TRBJ2-5
CDR3 protein: CASSLGRSTGGLETQYF

CDR3 length: 14
V gene: TRBV6-5
J gene: TRBJ2-3
CDR3 protein: CASRPDYIGNTQYF

CDR3 length: 13
V gene: TRBV7-8
J gene: TRBJ1-4
CDR3 protein: CASSFRSPGELFF

CDR3 length: 17
V gene: TRBV5-4
J gene: TRBJ2-7
CDR3 protein: CASSLAGLAGVKYEQYF

CDR3 length: 15
V gene: TRBV9
J gene: TRBJ2-5
CDR3 protein: CASSVEPATLETQYF

CDR3 length: 14
V gene: TRBV13
J gene: TRBJ1-1
CDR3 protein: CASSQGLGYTEAFF

CDR3 length: 14
V gene: TRBV11-2
J gene: TRBJ1-6
CDR3 protein: CASSLAGAGSPLHF

CDR3 length: 16
V gene: TRBV28
J gene: TRBJ1-2
CDR3 protein: CASSLGGTGGVYGYTF

CDR3 length: 14
V gene: TRBV28
J gene: NA
CDR3 protein: CASSNRGNEYEQYF

CDR3 length: 15
V gene: TRBV19
J gene: TRBJ1-6
CDR3 protein: CASGGSVGGRSPLHF

CDR3 length: 11
V gene: TRBV5-4
J gene: TRBJ2-1
CDR3 protein: CASSGQGAQFF

CDR3 length: 12
V gene: TRBV2
J gene: TRBJ2-7
CDR3 protein: CASRTEGSEQYF

CDR3 length: 15
V gene: TRBV9
J gene: TRBJ2-2
CDR3 protein: CASSVDGANTGELFF

CDR3 length: 14
V gene: TRBV4-3
J gene: TRBJ1-5
CDR3 protein: CASSQAVGVQPQHF

CDR3 length: 13
V gene: TRBV7-9
J gene: TRBJ1-2
CDR3 protein: CASSSAGGYGYTF

CDR3 length: 16
V gene: TRBV10-3
J gene: TRBJ2-5
CDR3 protein: CAISESRQGVSETQYF

CDR3 length: 12
V gene: TRBV6-6
J gene: TRBJ1-1
CDR3 protein: CASSYLAYEAFF

CDR3 length: 14
V gene: TRBV5-6
J gene: TRBJ2-7
CDR3 protein: CASSLVAGGDEQYF

CDR3 length: 14
V gene: TRBV18
J gene: TRBJ2-7
CDR3 protein: CASSPGRPDYEQYF

CDR3 length: 14
V gene: TRBV18
J gene: TRBJ1-4
CDR3 protein: CASSPGQGNEKLFF

CDR3 length: 16
V gene: TRBV5-4
J gene: TRBJ2-3
CDR3 protein: CASSLEGTGSRHTQYF

CDR3 length: 15
V gene: TRBV11-2
J gene: TRBJ1-5
CDR3 protein: CASSLRQGMNQPQHF

CDR3 length: 16
V gene: TRBV4-1
J gene: TRBJ2-1
CDR3 protein: CASSQDLAGGYNEQFF

CDR3 length: 16
V gene: TRBV7-3
J gene: TRBJ2-1
CDR3 protein: CASSPLTSGDYNEQFF

CDR3 length: 14
V gene: TRBV29-1
J gene: TRBJ2-7
CDR3 protein: CSVSQDRGPEGQYF

CDR3 length: 14
V gene: TRBV6-1
J gene: TRBJ2-7
CDR3 protein: CASSLGQGSYEQYF

CDR3 length: 14
V gene: TRBV6-5
J gene: TRBJ2-7
CDR3 protein: CASRWGGGLLEQYF

CDR3 length: 13
V gene: TRBV7-9
J gene: TRBJ1-2
CDR3 protein: CASSPDSNYGYTF

CDR3 length: 15
V gene: TRBV11-3
J gene: TRBJ1-1
CDR3 protein: CASSLDEFRDTEAFF

CDR3 length: 16
V gene: TRBV28
J gene: TRBJ2-1
CDR3 protein: CASSSLRDRVYNEQFF

CDR3 length: 17
V gene: TRBV4-1
J gene: TRBJ1-1
CDR3 protein: CASSQESNEGANTEAFF

CDR3 length: 14
V gene: TRBV6-5
J gene: TRBJ1-1
CDR3 protein: CASTAGTGGTEAFF

CDR3 length: 13
V gene: TRBV6-5
J gene: TRBJ2-1
CDR3 protein: CASSGLFNNEQFF

CDR3 length: 14
V gene: TRBV9
J gene: TRBJ1-5
CDR3 protein: CASNSGQVNQPQHF

CDR3 length: 16
V gene: TRBV28
J gene: TRBJ2-5
CDR3 protein: CASSPLTGSRQETQYF

CDR3 length: 13
V gene: TRBV27
J gene: TRBJ1-2
CDR3 protein: CATSRQGNYGYTF

CDR3 length: 14
V gene: TRBV28
J gene: TRBJ1-2
CDR3 protein: CASSSPTAQRGYTF

CDR3 length: 12
V gene: TRBV7-8
J gene: TRBJ1-6
CDR3 protein: CASSKTDSPLHF

CDR3 length: 14
V gene: TRBV5-4
J gene: TRBJ1-1
CDR3 protein: CASSLDPQNTEAFF

CDR3 length: 13
V gene: TRBV6-1
J gene: TRBJ1-3
CDR3 protein: CASGGTAGNTIYF

CDR3 length: 19
V gene: TRBV5-6
J gene: TRBJ2-2
CDR3 protein: CASSFPRGGTRLNTGELFF

CDR3 length: 13
V gene: TRBV28
J gene: TRBJ1-4
CDR3 protein: CASSTTPDRGVFF

CDR3 length: 14
V gene: TRBV28
J gene: TRBJ1-2
CDR3 protein: CASSFRRPRWGYTF

CDR3 length: 15
V gene: TRBV28
J gene: TRBJ2-7
CDR3 protein: CASSPTAGWGDEQYF

CDR3 length: 14
V gene: TRBV29-1
J gene: TRBJ2-3
CDR3 protein: CSTSTGVSTDTQYF